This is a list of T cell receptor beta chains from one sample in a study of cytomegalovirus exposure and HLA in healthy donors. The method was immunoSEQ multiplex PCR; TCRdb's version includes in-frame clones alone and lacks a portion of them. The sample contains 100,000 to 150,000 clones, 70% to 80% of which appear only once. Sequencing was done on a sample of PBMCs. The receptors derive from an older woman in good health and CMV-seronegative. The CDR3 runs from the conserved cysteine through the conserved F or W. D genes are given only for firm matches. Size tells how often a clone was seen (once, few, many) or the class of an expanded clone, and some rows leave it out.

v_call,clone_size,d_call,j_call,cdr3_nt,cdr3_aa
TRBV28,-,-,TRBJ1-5,TGTGCCAGCAGTTTATCCGATCTAAATAGCAATCAGCCCCAGCATTTT,CASSLSDLNSNQPQHF
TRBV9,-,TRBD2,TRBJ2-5,TGTGCCAGCAGCGTAGCCGGGACTAGCGGGGGGCAAGAGACCCAGTACTTC,CASSVAGTSGGQETQYF
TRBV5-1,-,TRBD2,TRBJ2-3,TGCGCCAGCAGCTCGGGGACTAGCGCAGATACGCAGTATTTT,CASSSGTSADTQYF
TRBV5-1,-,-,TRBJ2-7,TGCGCCGGCAGCTTAACTGCCGGGGCCTACGAGCAGTACTTC,CAGSLTAGAYEQYF
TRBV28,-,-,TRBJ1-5,TGTGCCAGCAGTTTATGGAGGGTCCGGCAGCCCCAGCATTTT,CASSLWRVRQPQHF
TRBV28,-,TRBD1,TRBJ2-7,TGTGCCAGCAGCCCCGCCGGGACAGGGGGCGACGAGCAGTACTTC,CASSPAGTGGDEQYF
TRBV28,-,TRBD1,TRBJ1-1,TGTGCCAGCAGTCAAACCGGGACAGGGAACACTGAAGCTTTCTTT,CASSQTGTGNTEAFF
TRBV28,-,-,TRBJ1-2,TGTGCCAGCACCCCGCCCCGGGTCAAACCAGGGGGCTACACCTTC,CASTPPRVKPGGYTF
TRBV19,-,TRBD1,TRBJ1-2,TGTGCCTCCCGGGCGGACAGGGCGGGTCTAGGCTATGGCTACACCTTC,CASRADRAGLGYGYTF
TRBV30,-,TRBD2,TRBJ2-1,TGTGCCTGGAGTGTTGGTAGCGGGGGGCTCAATGAGCAGTTCTTC,CAWSVGSGGLNEQFF
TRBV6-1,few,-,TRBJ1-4,TGTGCCAGCAGTGAAAGACCTCCGAGGTTGGTAAAACTGTTTTTT,CASSERPPRLVKLFF
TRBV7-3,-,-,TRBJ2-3,TGTGCCAGCAGCTTAAGGGGCAGGACAGATACGCAGTATTTT,CASSLRGRTDTQYF
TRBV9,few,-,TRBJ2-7,TGTGCCAGCAGCGTAGCTTCGGCAGGAAAGTACGAGCAGTACTTC,CASSVASAGKYEQYF
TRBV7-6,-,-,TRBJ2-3,TGTGCCAGCAGCACCTCAGACCGGGGGTACACAGATACGCAGTATTTT,CASSTSDRGYTDTQYF
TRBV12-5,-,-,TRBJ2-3,TGTGCTAGTGGTTTAGGTAGCGTGACAGATACGCAGTATTTT,CASGLGSVTDTQYF
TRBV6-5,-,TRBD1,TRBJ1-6,TGTGCCAGCAGAGAACCAGGGGGCGGGTATTCACCCCTCCACTTT,CASREPGGGYSPLHF
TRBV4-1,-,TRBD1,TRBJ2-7,TGCGCCAGCAGCCGAGGGACAGAATCCTCCTACGAGCAGTACTTC,CASSRGTESSYEQYF
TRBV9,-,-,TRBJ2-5,TGTGCCAGCAGCGAAGGGACTCTTCGTTTCCAAGAGACCCAGTACTTC,CASSEGTLRFQETQYF
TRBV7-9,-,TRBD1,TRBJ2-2,TGTGCCAGCAGCTTTTCGGACAGGGAAGTCGGGGAGCTGTTTTTT,CASSFSDREVGELFF
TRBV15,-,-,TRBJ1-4,TGTGCTCTACCAAGTGAAAAACTGTTTTTT,CALPSEKLFF
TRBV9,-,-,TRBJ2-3,TGTGCCAGCAGCGTAGATGGGGGCCGGAGTGCAGATACGCAGTATTTT,CASSVDGGRSADTQYF
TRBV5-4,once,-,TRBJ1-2,TGTGCCAGCAGCTCCCGACAGGAAGCGGGCTACACCTTC,CASSSRQEAGYTF
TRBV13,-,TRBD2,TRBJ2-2,TGTGCCAGCAGCTCGACTTTAGCGGGGGGCACCGGGGAGCTGTTTTTT,CASSSTLAGGTGELFF
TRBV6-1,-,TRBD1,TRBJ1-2,TGTGCCAGCAGTGATCAAGTGACAGGGAACTATGGCTACACCTTC,CASSDQVTGNYGYTF
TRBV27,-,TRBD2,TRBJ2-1,TGTGCCAGCACTCTCAGGGGGACTAGCGGGAACAATGAGCAGTTCTTC,CASTLRGTSGNNEQFF
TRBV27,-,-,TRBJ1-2,TGTGCCAGCAGTTCCAGGGAAAACTATGGCTACACCTTC,CASSSRENYGYTF
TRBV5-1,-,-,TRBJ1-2,TGCGCCAGCAGCTTCGACAGTACCTATGGCTACACCTTC,CASSFDSTYGYTF
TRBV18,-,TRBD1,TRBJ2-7,TGTGCCAGCTCATCAGGCGACGGGACAGGGGGCCGCGAGCAGTACTTC,CASSSGDGTGGREQYF
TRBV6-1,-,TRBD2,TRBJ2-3,TGTGCCAGCGGGACTAGCGGAGATACGCAGTATTTT,CASGTSGDTQYF
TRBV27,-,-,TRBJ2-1,TGTGCCAGCAGTTTGGGGGGGACACCCCCAGAGTACAATGAGCAGTTCTTC,CASSLGGTPPEYNEQFF
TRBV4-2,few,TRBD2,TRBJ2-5,TGTGCCAGCAGCCAAGATCGAGGGCTAGCGGGGCAAGAGACCCAGTACTTC,CASSQDRGLAGQETQYF
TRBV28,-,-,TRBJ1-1,TGTGCCAGCATCTTATCAGGTAGCACTGAAGCTTTCTTT,CASILSGSTEAFF
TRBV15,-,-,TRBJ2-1,TGTGCCACCAGCCAAACTACTAGGCGCCTAGGTAATGAGCAGTTCTTC,CATSQTTRRLGNEQFF
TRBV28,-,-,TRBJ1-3,TGTGCCAGCACCCGGGGGTCTGGAAACACCATATATTTT,CASTRGSGNTIYF
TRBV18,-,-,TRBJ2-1,TGTGCCAGCTCACCCGGAGGGCTCACCTACAATGAGCAGTTCTTC,CASSPGGLTYNEQFF
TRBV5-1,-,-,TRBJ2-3,TGCGCCAGCAGCTTGCCCCCGGGAATTAAGGGAGATACGCAGTATTTT,CASSLPPGIKGDTQYF
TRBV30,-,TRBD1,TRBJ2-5,TGTGCCTGGAGCCGGGACAGGGGAGAGACCCAGTACTTC,CAWSRDRGETQYF
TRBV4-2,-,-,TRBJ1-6,TGTGCCAGCAGCCAGGGACATGTAAGCTCCTATAATTCACCCCTCCACTTT,CASSQGHVSSYNSPLHF
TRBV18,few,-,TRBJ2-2,TGTGCCAGCTCATCTTCACAGTCCACCGGGGAGCTGTTTTTT,CASSSSQSTGELFF
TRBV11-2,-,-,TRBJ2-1,TGTGCCAGCAGCTTAGTCACAGGTTACAATGAGCAGTTCTTC,CASSLVTGYNEQFF
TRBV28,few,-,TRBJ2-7,TGTGCCAGCAGCCCGCTGGCGGGCGAGCAGTACTTC,CASSPLAGEQYF
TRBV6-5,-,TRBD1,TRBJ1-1,TGTGCCAGCAGCGCGGACAGGGGGTTTGAAGCTTTCTTT,CASSADRGFEAFF